The next 20 T cell receptor beta chains were all read from a single sample in a study of cytomegalovirus exposure and HLA in healthy donors (dated by TCRdb to the late 2010s). The library came from the immunoSEQ multiplex PCR assay. A mixture of 60 forward primers for TCR Vbeta segments and 13 reverse primers for TCR Jbeta segments was used in the multiplex PCR. Entries here come from immuneACCESS through TCRdb and include only in-frame sequences with V and J called. Some clones fail to appear in such tables; in the studies checked, an unresolved V gene covers under half of the shortfall, and the cause of the remainder is unknown. Here the sample has about 200,000 clones; 65% to 80% occur a single time. Under 0.25% of the sample is taken by the ten largest. The specimen was PBMCs. These receptors were taken from a girl under 10 years old in good health and CMV-seronegative.

The rearrangement joins TRBV30 to TRBJ1-4; D is unclear. Germline assignment: CDR1 GTSNPN and CDR2 SVGIG (reference sequence). The V and J ends lost 0 bases and 13 bases respectively, with 12 bases between them. CDR3 length: 12 amino acids. CDR3 region: CAWSVNPTGLFF. The CDR3 DNA reads TGTGCCTGGAGTGTAAACCCAACGGGACTGTTTTTT.

The chain joins TRBV6-1 to TRBJ2-1; 7 nucleotides agree with TRBD2. The germline V gene has CDR1 MNHNS and CDR2 SASEGT. Trimming at V came to 8 bases and at J to 9 bases, leaving 13 bases not matched to a gene. This CDR3 region has 14 residues. The CDR3 nucleotides are TGTGCCAGCTCCCCCAAGGCGGGAGTTGGTGAGCAGTTCTTC. It encodes CASSPKAGVGEQFF.

V gene TRBV5-1 combines with J gene TRBJ2-1, with no clear D. The CDR3 loop spans 12 amino acids. Looked up from germline, CDR1 is SGHRS and CDR2 is YFSETQ. Trimming removed 2 bases from V and 8 bases from J, with 8 bases in between. CDR3 coding DNA: TGCGCCAGCAGCTTTCGGTACGATGAGCAGTTCTTC. Its translation is CASSFRYDEQFF.

The V gene is TRBV4-1, the J gene TRBJ2-1; D unresolved. From germline, CDR1 is MGHRA and CDR2 YSYEKL. Trimming took off 4 bases at V and 0 bases at J, with 16 bases between the two ends. CDR3 length: 17 amino acids. The CDR3 here is CASSLRSSRLSYNEQFF. CDR3 nucleotides: TGCGCCAGCAGCCTCCGTTCCTCGCGGCTCTCCTACAATGAGCAGTTCTTC.

V gene TRBV4-2 combines with J gene TRBJ1-1, with D unclear. Trimming took 0 bases from V and 1 from J, leaving 6 bases between them. The germline gives CDR1 LGHNA, CDR2 YNFKEQ. The CDR3 is 14 residues long. DNA of the CDR3: TGTGCCAGCAGCCAAGAAGAGGGGAACACTGAAGCTTTCTTT. Translating it yields CASSQEEGNTEAFF.

The chain links TRBV5-6 to TRBJ2-4, with 7 bases lining up with TRBD1. This CDR3 is 16 amino acids long. V lost 2 bases and J lost 7; bases outside the gene matches: 12. Germline V gene sequence: CDR1 SGHDT, CDR2 YYEEEE. The CDR3 DNA sequence: TGTGCCAGCAGCTTAACACAGGGGTGGTACGGGAACATTCAGTACTTC. The encoded protein is CASSLTQGWYGNIQYF. Combining the CDR3 with reference TRBV5-6 and TRBJ2-4 gives the whole variable domain DAGVTQSPTHLIKTRGQQVTLRCSPKSGHDTVSWYQQALGQGPQFIFQYYEEEERQRGNFPDRFSGHQFPNYSSELNVNALLLGDSALYLCASSLTQGWYGNIQYFGAGTRLSVL.

The gene calls are TRBV2 and TRBJ2-4, with TRBD2 as a possible D gene (6 bases). The CDR3 is made up of 15 amino acids. Germline CDR1 SNHLY, CDR2 FYNNEI. V shed 6 bases and J shed 5 bases, with 17 bases lying between them. The CDR3 DNA is TGTGCCAGCAGAGTTCCCTGGGGGGAAGAAAACATTCAGTACTTC. This codes for CASRVPWGEENIQYF.

This rearrangement joins TRBV6-1 to TRBJ1-5, with no clear D. The CDR3 consists of 13 residues. V dropped 6 bases and J dropped 7 bases, with 13 bases sitting between them. Germline V CDR1 and CDR2: MNHNS, SASEGT. CDR3 nucleotide sequence: TGTGCCAGCAGCCCGGGAACCTGGCAGCCCCAGCATTTT. It translates to CASSPGTWQPQHF.

The V call is TRBV2, the J call TRBJ2-1; 7 positions agree with TRBD2. The V segment lost 8 bases and the J segment 6 bases; nucleotides outside the gene matches: 4. The length of the CDR3 is 12 residues. Germline V gene lookup returns CDR1 SNHLY and CDR2 FYNNEI. This CDR3 reads CASQGLVNEQFF. In DNA form, the CDR3 reads TGTGCCAGCCAAGGACTAGTCAATGAGCAGTTCTTC. The variable domain in full, completed from reference TRBV2 and TRBJ2-1, reads EPEVTQTPSHQVTQMGQEVILRCVPISNHLYFYWYRQILGQKVEFLVSFYNNEISEKSEIFDDQFSVERPDGSNFTLKIRSTKLEDSAMYFCASQGLVNEQFFGPGTRLTVL.

The V call is TRBV5-6, the J call TRBJ1-2; TRBD1 matches at 10 bases. Germline trimming cut 4 bases from V and 4 bases from J; bases unmatched to any gene: 10. The length of the CDR3 is 16 residues. Germline CDR1 and CDR2: SGHDT and YYEEEE. CDR3 in amino acids: CASSPRRQGAIYGYTF. CDR3 bases: TGTGCCAGCAGCCCCCGACGACAGGGGGCGATCTATGGCTACACCTTC.

This clone was detected only once. The rearrangement links TRBV25-1 to TRBJ2-7; 8 bases align to TRBD2. The CDR3 extends over 16 amino acids. Germline V lookup: CDR1 MGHDK, CDR2 SYGVNS. V shed 1 base, J shed 2 bases, and the junction held 7 bases outside the gene matches. The CDR3, as DNA: TGTGCCAGCAGTGAATCGGGAGGGCGGGTGGCCTACGAGCAGTACTTC. Translation: CASSESGGRVAYEQYF.

A single count supports this clone. This rearrangement joins TRBV5-1 to TRBJ1-1; D is possibly TRBD1 (5 bases). The V end was cut by 2 bases, the J end by 4 bases, with 12 bases between. This CDR3 region has 14 residues. Germline V gives CDR1 SGHRS, CDR2 YFSETQ. CDR3 nucleotides: TGCGCCAGCAGCTTAGCAGGGTCGGCCACTGAAGCTTTCTTT. Its translation: CASSLAGSATEAFF.

This clone was observed a single time. The chain is built from TRBV5-6 and TRBJ2-7, with D possibly TRBD2 on 6 matching bases. Germline loops: CDR1 SGHDT, CDR2 YYEEEE. This CDR3 has 13 amino acids. The V end was cut by 3 bases, the J end by 3 bases, with 10 bases between. As DNA, the CDR3 is TGTGCCAGCAGCTCGGGACTTAACTACGAGCAGTACTTC. As protein: CASSSGLNYEQYF. The full variable domain, in which reference TRBV5-6 and TRBJ2-7 provide the parts outside the CDR3, is DAGVTQSPTHLIKTRGQQVTLRCSPKSGHDTVSWYQQALGQGPQFIFQYYEEEERQRGNFPDRFSGHQFPNYSSELNVNALLLGDSALYLCASSSGLNYEQYFGPGTRLTVT.

J is TRBJ1-1 and V is TRBV19; 9 nucleotides line up with TRBD1. This CDR3 is built from 15 residues. The ends lost 6 bases at V and 5 bases at J; junction bases unmatched: 10. Germline V lookup: CDR1 LNHDA, CDR2 SQIVND (reference sequence). The CDR3 reads CASRTGGAQGTEAFF. The CDR3 DNA reads as TGTGCCAGTAGGACAGGGGGGGCTCAAGGGACTGAAGCTTTCTTT. The whole variable domain, remainder taken from reference TRBV19 and TRBJ1-1, is DGGITQSPKYLFRKEGQNVTLSCEQNLNHDAMYWYRQDPGQGLRLIYYSQIVNDFQKGDIAEGYSVSREKKESFPLTVTSAQKNPTAFYLCASRTGGAQGTEAFFGQGTRLTVV.

The chain recombines TRBV18 with TRBJ2-2; D gene ambiguous. Deletions cut 6 bases from V and 4 bases from J, with 9 bases between. The CDR3 is 13 residues long. Germline V CDR1 and CDR2: KGHSH, LQKENI. CDR3 coding DNA: TGTGCCAGCTCGAAACGGAGCACCGGGGAGCTGTTTTTT. Its protein is CASSKRSTGELFF. The full variable domain, rest sourced from reference TRBV18 and TRBJ2-2, is NAGVMQNPRHLVRRRGQEARLRCSPMKGHSHVYWYRQLPEEGLKFMVYLQKENIIDESGMPKERFSAEFPKEGPSILRIQQVVRGDSAAYFCASSKRSTGELFFGEGSRLTVL.

The chain uses TRBV25-1 and TRBJ1-1; D is unresolved. CDR3 size: 11 residues. The V gene's germline CDR1 is MGHDK and CDR2 SYGVNS. Trimming pared 7 bases from V and 4 bases from J, leaving 7 bases between. The CDR3 bases are TGTGCCAGCATGTCCGGCACTGAAGCTTTCTTT. Amino acids: CASMSGTEAFF.

This sequence joins TRBV19 and TRBJ1-1; 7 bases agree with TRBD1. Germline V lookup: CDR1 LNHDA, CDR2 SQIVND (reference sequence). V was clipped by 5 bases and J by 0 bases; unmatched bases: 6. The length of the CDR3 is 15 residues. DNA for the CDR3: TGTGCCAGTAGTCCCGGGGACAGCTTGAACACTGAAGCTTTCTTT. Encoded protein: CASSPGDSLNTEAFF.

The genes are TRBV6-1 and TRBJ2-7; 9 bases fit TRBD1. The CDR3 length is 13 residues. Germline-derived CDR1 and CDR2 are MNHNS and SASEGT. V dropped 5 bases and J dropped 7; count of bases not matched to a gene: 6. The CDR3 here is CASSWGTGREQYF. CDR3 DNA sequence: TGTGCCAGCAGTTGGGGGACAGGGAGAGAGCAGTACTTC.

The genes are TRBV7-9 and TRBJ2-7; D might be TRBD2 (5 bases). Germline CDR1 is SEHNR and CDR2 is FQNEAQ (reference sequence). This CDR3 is built from 12 residues. V lost 7 bases and J lost 7, with 14 bases in between. CDR3 nucleotide sequence: TGTGCCAGCACGGGAACACAGATAGAGCAGTACTTC. Translated: CASTGTQIEQYF.

This chain joins TRBV25-1 and TRBJ2-7; D is perhaps TRBD2 (6 bases). This CDR3 is 13 amino acids long. V dropped 8 bases and J dropped 0 bases, with 11 bases sitting between them. The V gene's germline CDR1 is MGHDK and CDR2 SYGVNS. CDR3 nucleotide sequence: TGTGCCAGCGGGGGGACGGACTCCTACGAGCAGTACTTC. As protein: CASGGTDSYEQYF.